A single sample is the source of the 11 T cell receptor beta chains below, sequenced in a study of blood T cell repertoires in COVID-19. Here immunoSEQ multiplex PCR was the method, and the copy in TCRdb shows in-frame clones only, minus some. Of about 64,000 clones listed, over 75% were seen once; the top ten hold less than 55%. The specimen was peripheral blood. These receptors were collected from a woman aged 60-75 years with COVID-19, enrolled during active disease.

This rearrangement joins TRBV7-9 to TRBJ1-1; 8 bases align to TRBD1. Germline CDR1 and CDR2: SEHNR and FQNEAQ (reference sequence). CDR3 length: 15 amino acids. The V and J ends lost 3 bases and 5 bases, in that order; junction bases with no gene match: 8. Written as DNA, the CDR3 is TGTGCCAGCAGCTTGGGGCAGGGGGCGCGTACTGAAGCTTTCTTT. Encoded protein: CASSLGQGARTEAFF.

This clone was counted once. V usage is TRBV4-1 and J usage is TRBJ2-3; the D gene is possibly TRBD1 (6 bases). CDR1 and CDR2 (germline): MGHRA, YSYEKL. Trimming took 0 bases from V and 9 from J, leaving 10 bases between them. The CDR3 sequence is 13 residues long. The CDR3 nucleotides read TGCGCCAGCAGCCAAGAGGGACATGGCACGCAGTATTTT. Encoded protein: CASSQEGHGTQYF.

The chain employs TRBV19 and TRBJ1-1; D uncertain. Between the trimmed V and J ends, which lost 7 bases and 1 base, there was a span of 4 bases. Germline-derived CDR1 and CDR2 are LNHDA and SQIVND (reference sequence). The CDR3 sequence is 11 residues long. CDR3 bases: TGTGCCAGTAAGAGGAACACTGAAGCTTTCTTT. Protein sequence: CASKRNTEAFF.

The chain joins TRBV30 to TRBJ1-4, with 11 bases lining up with TRBD1. CDR3 length equals 16 residues. CDR1 and CDR2 (germline): GTSNPN, SVGIG (reference sequence). V gave up 1 base and J gave up 4 bases; unmatched junction bases: 5. The CDR3 region is CAWSAGTGGINEKLFF. CDR3 coding DNA: TGTGCCTGGAGTGCCGGGACAGGGGGGATTAATGAAAAACTGTTTTTT.

The rearrangement uses TRBV6-2 or TRBV6-3 and TRBJ2-7, with D perhaps TRBD1 (6 bases). The CDR3 sequence is 14 residues long. Germline CDR1 reads MNHEY; CDR2 reads SVGEGT. Deletions cut 5 bases from V and 4 bases from J, with 15 bases between. This CDR3 reads CASSQPGHIYEQYF. The CDR3 region has the DNA TGTGCCAGCAGTCAGCCGGGACATATTTACGAGCAGTACTTC.

The V gene is TRBV7-9, the J gene TRBJ2-1, with D maybe TRBD2 (7 bases). The CDR3 has 15 residues. Germline loops: CDR1 SEHNR, CDR2 FQNEAQ (reference sequence). Trimming left V 3 bases short and J 4 bases short, with 13 bases between. The CDR3 reads CASSLAGALYNEQFF. The CDR3, as DNA: TGTGCCAGCAGCTTGGCGGGGGCCTTATACAATGAGCAGTTCTTC.

This chain joins TRBV28 and TRBJ2-7, with 7 bases aligning to TRBD1. The CDR3 has 11 amino acids. Germline V gives CDR1 MDHEN, CDR2 SYDVKM. Written as DNA, the CDR3 is TGTGCTACAGGGGACTCCTACGAGCAGTACTTC. It translates to CATGDSYEQYF.

This chain connects TRBV4-3 to TRBJ2-4, with no clear D. This CDR3 comprises 14 residues. Germline lookup yields CDR1 LGHNA and CDR2 YSLEER. Trimming took off 1 base at V and 4 bases at J, with 8 bases between the two ends. The chain's CDR3 is CASSQGLGKNIQYF. DNA for the CDR3: TGCGCCAGCAGCCAAGGCCTCGGTAAAAACATTCAGTACTTC.

The V call is TRBV28, the J call TRBJ1-1; tentatively, D is TRBD1 (6 bases). Per the germline V gene, CDR1 is MDHEN and CDR2 is SYDVKM. V gave up 7 bases and J gave up 5 bases, with 17 bases separating them. This CDR3 contains 14 residues. The CDR3 region is CASIPAGTLTEAFF. The DNA for the CDR3 is TGTGCCAGCATTCCGGCAGGGACATTGACTGAAGCTTTCTTT. Variable domain in full (rest from reference TRBV28 and TRBJ1-1): DVKVTQSSRYLVKRTGEKVFLECVQDMDHENMFWYRQDPGLGLRLIYFSYDVKMKEKGDIPEGYSVSREKKERFSLILESASTNQTSMYLCASIPAGTLTEAFFGQGTRLTVV.

The V and J genes are TRBV25-1 and TRBJ2-3; 7 bases line up with TRBD2. Germline values: CDR1 MGHDK, CDR2 SYGVNS. The CDR3 spans 16 residues. The V segment lost 0 bases and the J segment 2 bases; nucleotides outside the gene matches: 5. The CDR3 here is CASSEYREAFTDTQYF. The CDR3 nucleotides read TGTGCCAGCAGTGAATATCGGGAGGCCTTCACAGATACGCAGTATTTT.

The CDR3 loop reads CASSPDRTGPGNTIYF. DNA of the CDR3: TGCGCCAGCAGCCCAGATAGGACAGGGCCTGGAAACACCATATATTTT. The chain employs TRBV5-1 and TRBJ1-3; 8 bases line up with TRBD1. The CDR3 loop spans 16 amino acids. V shed 4 bases and J 2 bases; nucleotides not matched to a gene: 8. Per the germline V gene, CDR1 is SGHRS and CDR2 is YFSETQ.